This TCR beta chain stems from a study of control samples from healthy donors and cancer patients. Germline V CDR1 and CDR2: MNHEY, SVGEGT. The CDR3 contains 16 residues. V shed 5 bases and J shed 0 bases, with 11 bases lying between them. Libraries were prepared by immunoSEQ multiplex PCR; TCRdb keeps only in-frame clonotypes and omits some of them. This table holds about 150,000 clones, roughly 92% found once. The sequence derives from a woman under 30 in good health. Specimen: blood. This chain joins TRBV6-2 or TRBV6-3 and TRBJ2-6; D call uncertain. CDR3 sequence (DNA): TGTGCCAGCAGTCAACGACCCGTCTCTGGGGCCAACGTCCTGACTTTC. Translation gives CASSQRPVSGANVLTF.